Below, one T cell receptor (beta chain) is given with its context. The sample is drawn from a study of blood T cell repertoires in COVID-19. In the study overall: In each case, the material was cDNA or gDNA derived from T cells, B-cell-depleted T cells, or PBMCs.

Study processing details: Researchers report that nucleated cell counts were estimated from reference gene primer amplification. Here immunoSEQ multiplex PCR was the method, and the copy in TCRdb shows in-frame clones only, minus some. V, J and clone size were drawn from that table, and D and trimming were deduced from the DNA. In the table there are fewer than 100,000 clones, 80% to 90% of which are singletons. V shed 8 bases, J shed 1 base, and the junction held 1 base outside the gene matches. Per germline, CDR1 MNHEY and CDR2 SVGAGI. The CDR3 loop spans 12 amino acids. The TCR sequence derives from a man aged 55 to 70 with acute or convalescent COVID-19. The sample taken for sequencing was peripheral blood. This chain connects TRBV6-5 to TRBJ2-5; 7 bases fit TRBD1. For the CDR3, the DNA is TGTGCCAGCGGGACAGCCCAAGAGACCCAGTACTTC. It yields the protein CASGTAQETQYF.